This passage covers 8 T cell receptor beta chains from one sample sequenced in a study of metastatic and nonmetastatic thyroid tumors. Each patient came to thyroid surgery without any prior treatment (of any kind). TCRdb re-called clones from the PCR reads using MiXCR. The sample contains more than 85,000 clones, over 8.5% of which appear only once. Sequenced: blood. The receptors derive from a female donor with papillary thyroid cancer or a benign thyroid nodule (not recorded which). Some clones in this sample may be carry-over from other donors' samples.

This clone was detected many times. This chain's CDR3 is CASSMTLERTGGTDTQYF. The CDR3 nucleotides read TGTGCCAGCAGCATGACCCTCGAAAGGACAGGGGGCACAGATACGCAGTATTTT. This chain connects TRBV6-6 to TRBJ2-3; TRBD1 agrees at 9 bases. The CDR3 is 18 amino acids. V lost 6 bases to trimming and J lost 1 base; unmatched junction nucleotides: 14. Germline CDR1 MNHNY, CDR2 SVGAGI (reference sequence).

This clone was seen repeatedly, ten times or more. The chain couples TRBV5-5 to TRBJ2-7; D is possibly TRBD1 or TRBD2 (6 bases each). CDR3 size: 16 residues. V was trimmed by 0 bases and J by 4 bases, leaving 17 bases between them. The germline CDR1 and CDR2 sequences are SGHKS and YYEKEE (reference sequence). The chain's CDR3 is CASSLGGAVGKYEQYF. In DNA form, the CDR3 reads TGTGCCAGCAGCTTGGGGGGGGCCGTAGGAAAATACGAGCAGTACTTC.

This clone was counted at least ten times. This chain connects TRBV5-1 to TRBJ1-4; 7 bases line up with TRBD1. Germline V gene sequence: CDR1 SGHRS, CDR2 YFSETQ. Trimming removed 2 bases from V and 4 bases from J; junction bases left unmatched: 5. The CDR3 runs 15 residues. In DNA form, the CDR3 reads TGCGCCAGCAGCTTAACAGGGGCGATTAATGAAAAACTGTTTTTT. It yields the protein CASSLTGAINEKLFF.

This clone was picked up a small number of times. The chain is built from TRBV2 and TRBJ2-5, with D uncertain. Per the germline V gene, CDR1 is SNHLY and CDR2 is FYNNEI. CDR3 length: 13 amino acids. Between the trimmed V and J ends, which lost 3 bases and 5 bases, there was a span of 10 bases. Here the CDR3 reads CASSDRWSETQYF. CDR3 in DNA: TGTGCCAGCAGTGACCGGTGGTCGGAGACCCAGTACTTC. The full variable domain, its missing parts supplied by reference TRBV2 and TRBJ2-5, is EPEVTQTPSHQVTQMGQEVILRCVPISNHLYFYWYRQILGQKVEFLVSFYNNEISEKSEIFDDQFSVERPDGSNFTLKIRSTKLEDSAMYFCASSDRWSETQYFGPGTRLLVL.

The table lists this clone with many counts. The chain is built from TRBV7-3 and TRBJ2-7; D tentatively reads TRBD1 or TRBD2 (6 bases each). The CDR3 covers 12 residues. Germline V CDR1 and CDR2: SGHTA, FQGTGA. V was pared by 4 bases and J by 6 bases, with 10 bases between. DNA of the CDR3: TGTGCCAGCAGCTCGGGGGCGAGCGAGCAGTACTTC. The encoded protein is CASSSGASEQYF.

The table lists this clone with a few counts. The gene calls are TRBV19 and TRBJ1-5, with D uncertain. The germline V gene has CDR1 LNHDA and CDR2 SQIVND (reference sequence). This CDR3 is 15 amino acids long. Trimming pared 5 bases from V and 0 bases from J, leaving 11 bases between. The CDR3 DNA follows: TGTGCCAGTAGTTCCTGGACGCATAGCAATCAGCCCCAGCATTTT. This sequence encodes CASSSWTHSNQPQHF.

Ten or more counts support this clone. This chain uses TRBV12-3 or TRBV12-4 with TRBJ2-7, with D possibly being TRBD1 (6 bases). V was trimmed by 2 bases and J by 2 bases, leaving 16 bases between them. The CDR3 has 16 residues. The CDR3 nucleotides read TGTGCCAGCAGTTTATCTCCAGCAGGGGTTACCTACGAGCAGTACTTC. Encoded protein: CASSLSPAGVTYEQYF.

This clone has ten or more counts. With a much larger clone just one base away, this may be a read error. Because it lacks the conserved phenylalanine or tryptophan at the end, this CDR3 is likely a read error. The chain is built from TRBV6-5 and TRBJ1-3; 7 nucleotides align to TRBD1. The CDR3 is 16 residues long. The junction had 5 bases not matched to a gene; V was cut back by 0 bases and J by 3 bases. Germline values: CDR1 MNHEY, CDR2 SVGAGI. CDR3 sequence reads: CASSYSTGDYGNTIYS. Written as DNA, the CDR3 is TGTGCCAGCAGTTACTCAACAGGGGATTATGGAAACACCATATATTCT.